The sequence of this TCR beta chain was determined in a study of cytomegalovirus exposure and HLA in healthy donors. Primers: 60 Vbeta forward and 13 Jbeta reverse. TCRdb's copy holds only in-frame clones and misses some; the assay was immunoSEQ multiplex PCR. The sample has about 170,000 clones; more than 75% are singletons. Germline V gene sequence: CDR1 MGHDK, CDR2 SYGVNS. The V and J ends lost 4 bases and 4 bases, in that order; junction bases with no gene match: 7. CDR3 length equals 15 residues. What was sequenced was PBMCs. This sequence joins TRBV25-1 and TRBJ2-1, with 7 bases identical to TRBD2. This TCR was recovered from a man aged 25-45 years in good health and CMV-seropositive. The CDR3 nucleotides read TGTGCCAGCAGTGCCCTAGGGACTACTTACAATGAGCAGTTCTTC. This gives the protein CASSALGTTYNEQFF. The whole variable domain, filled in from reference TRBV25-1 and TRBJ2-1, reads EADIYQTPRYLVIGTGKKITLECSQTMGHDKMYWYQQDPGMELHLIHYSYGVNSTEKGDLSSESTVSRIRTEHFPLTLESARPSHTSQYLCASSALGTTYNEQFFGPGTRLTVL.